This TCR beta chain was sequenced during a study of blood T cell repertoires in COVID-19. Profiling relied on immunoSEQ multiplex PCR, and the TCRdb table lists in-frame clones only, not all of them. This sample yields fewer than 300,000 clones, of which about 87% are seen a single time; around 7.8% belongs to the top ten. The source of this sequence is a human donor in a cohort sampled during active COVID-19. Sequencing used peripheral blood.

The CDR3 region is CASSLGVGSNVYQPQHF. The CDR3 DNA sequence: TGTGCCAGCAGTTTGGGTGTGGGCAGTAACGTGTATCAGCCCCAGCATTTT. V usage is TRBV28 and J usage is TRBJ1-5; D not resolved. From germline, CDR1 is MDHEN and CDR2 SYDVKM. V was pared by 3 bases and J by 5 bases, with 20 bases between. The length of the CDR3 is 17 residues.